This T cell receptor (beta chain) appears in the sequencing data of a study of cytomegalovirus exposure and HLA in healthy donors. The CDR3 extends over 18 amino acids. Trimming removed 0 bases from V and 0 bases from J, with 15 bases in between. Looked up from germline, CDR1 is SGHNT and CDR2 is YENEEA. PCR was performed using 60 Vbeta and 13 Jbeta primers. TCRdb's table, derived via immunoSEQ multiplex PCR, lists solely in-frame clones and lacks some. Of under 200,000 clones listed, about four fifths were seen once; the top ten hold 0.77%. The J gene is TRBJ2-1, the V gene TRBV11-3; unclear D gene. The TCR originated in a woman under 30 in good health and CMV-seronegative. Sequencing was done on a sample of PBMCs. The chain's CDR3 is CASSLDWANKSSYNEQFF. The CDR3 DNA reads TGTGCCAGCAGCTTAGACTGGGCAAACAAGTCCTCCTACAATGAGCAGTTCTTC.